Shown below are 2 T cell receptor beta chains from a single sample sequenced in a study of cytomegalovirus exposure and HLA in healthy donors. The PCR had 60 Vbeta and 13 Jbeta primers. Using immunoSEQ multiplex PCR, the repertoire was profiled, and TCRdb retains in-frame clones only, with some absent. The data contain about 170,000 clones, over 60% of them seen just once; the ten biggest clones take up approximately 1.6%. The specimen sequenced was PBMCs. Source of these receptors: a girl between 10 and 17 years old in good health and CMV-seronegative.

The chain links TRBV15 to TRBJ2-3; 7 bases are shared with TRBD2. The CDR3 runs to 18 residues. The J segment lost 1 base and the V segment lost 0 bases, leaving 10 bases of the junction unmatched. CDR1 and CDR2 from the germline V gene are LNHNV and YYDKDF (reference sequence). Written as DNA, the CDR3 is TGTGCCACCAGCAGAGATGCATGGGGGGGGGTTCGCACAGATACGCAGTATTTT. This sequence encodes CATSRDAWGGVRTDTQYF.

The V gene is TRBV12-5, the J gene TRBJ1-1, with 7 bases lining up with TRBD1. Germline values: CDR1 LGHNT, CDR2 FRNRAP. V dropped 0 bases and J dropped 4; count of bases not matched to a gene: 14. The CDR3 consists of 18 residues. CDR3 loop: CASGLVQGMGLVSTEAFF. The CDR3 DNA sequence: TGTGCTAGTGGTTTGGTACAGGGGATGGGGCTGGTGAGCACTGAAGCTTTCTTT.